This TCR beta chain was found in a study of blood T cell repertoires in COVID-19. Background on the study: The United States, Italy and Spain were the sources of the acute and convalescent COVID-19 samples. In each case, the material was cDNA or gDNA derived from T cells, B-cell-depleted T cells, or PBMCs.

Repertoires were generated with immunoSEQ multiplex PCR, while TCRdb's copy carries only in-frame clones and drops some. The sample contains 95,000 to 150,000 clones, 65% to 85% of which appear only once. V shed 1 base and J 2 bases; nucleotides not matched to a gene: 8. This CDR3 spans 17 amino acids. The germline gives CDR1 SGHTA, CDR2 FQGNSA. The chain has TRBV7-2 and TRBJ1-3; 7 nucleotides match TRBD1. The sample consisted of peripheral blood. The TCR originated in a man older than 75 with active or convalescent COVID-19. This chain's CDR3 is CASSLVAPRGTGNTIYF. The CDR3 coding sequence is TGTGCCAGCAGCTTAGTTGCCCCCAGGGGGACTGGAAACACCATATATTTT.